The source of this TCR beta chain is a study of blood T cell repertoires in COVID-19. Some clones are missing from TCRdb's copy, which holds only in-frame ones; the method was immunoSEQ multiplex PCR. The table lists 500,000 or so clones, roughly 87% of them singletons. Participants came from under 30 US areas, aged roughly 18 to 95 years. Germline loops: CDR1 SGHNT, CDR2 YYREEE (reference sequence). This CDR3 has 13 residues. Trimming took off 1 base at V and 5 bases at J, with 9 bases between the two ends. The chain joins TRBV5-4 to TRBJ1-1; D gene unclear. The sequence was obtained from a young woman who had recovered from COVID-19. The specimen was PBMCs or T cells enriched from blood (not recorded which). The CDR3 spells CASSLTPGTEAFF. The CDR3 region has the DNA TGTGCCAGCAGCTTGACCCCGGGGACTGAAGCTTTCTTT.